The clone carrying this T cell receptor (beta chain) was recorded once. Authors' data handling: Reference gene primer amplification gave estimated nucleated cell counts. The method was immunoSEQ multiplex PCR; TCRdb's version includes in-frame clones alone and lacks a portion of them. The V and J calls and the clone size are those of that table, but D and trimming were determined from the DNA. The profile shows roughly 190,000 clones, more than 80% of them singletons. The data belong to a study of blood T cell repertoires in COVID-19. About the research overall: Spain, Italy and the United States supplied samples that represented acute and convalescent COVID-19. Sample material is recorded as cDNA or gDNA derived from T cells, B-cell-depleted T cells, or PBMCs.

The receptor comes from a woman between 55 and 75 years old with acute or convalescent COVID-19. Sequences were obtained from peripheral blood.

CDR3 in amino acids: CASSQDGVGQINEQFF. The CDR3 DNA follows: TGTGCCAGCAGCCAAGATGGCGTGGGCCAGATCAATGAGCAGTTCTTC. V usage is TRBV4-2 and J usage is TRBJ2-1; no clear D gene. The ends were cut back, 0 bases at V and 6 bases at J, with 15 bases in the middle. Germline V lookup: CDR1 LGHNA, CDR2 YNFKEQ. The CDR3 covers 16 residues.